Many counts were recorded for the clone carrying this TCR beta chain. The data stem from a study of regulatory T cells in long-lasting Graves disease. Library construction for TCR beta used iRepertoire HTBI primers and Arm-PCR of CDR3 regions. One entry per CDR3 protein, called by TCRdb with MiXCR from the multiplex PCR reads. The data contain more than 450,000 distinct CDR3 sequences, around 12% of them singletons. Time point: newly diagnosed GD, antithyroid drugs for less than 3 months. The authors made the TCR library using RNA they extracted from PBMCs. CDR1 DFQATT and CDR2 SNEGSKA come from the germline V gene (reference sequence). The V end lost 6 bases, the J end lost 2 bases, and 15 bases lay between the germline ends. This CDR3 is 14 amino acids long. These records were also assigned to another study, of T cells in Graves' hyperthyroidism and ophthalmopathy.

This sequence originates from a woman in her twenties or thirties with Graves disease. Specimen: peripheral blood mononuclear cells (PBMCs), collected at new diagnosis, from a patient treated with antithyroid drugs. This chain links TRBV20-1 with TRBJ2-3; D is uncertain. The CDR3 loop is CSARTELPTDTQYF. The CDR3 region has the DNA TGCAGTGCCAGGACGGAGCTCCCCACAGATACGCAGTATTTT.